This T cell receptor (beta chain) was captured in a study of T cell clonality in common variable immunodeficiency. General study results and limits: Common variable immunodeficiency TCR beta sequences reportedly had fewer deletions and N-nucleotide insertions. Authors noted CVID clonality's cause needs subpopulation repertoire sequencing.

Germline V gene sequence: CDR1 MNHNS, CDR2 SASEGT. This CDR3 has 13 amino acids. CVID meant reduced serum IgG, IgA and/or IgM plus specific antibody deficiency. Of CVID subjects, about 14 were female and 29 male, mean age approximately 40. Each donor provided roughly 4.5 to 8.5 ml of heparinized whole blood. This clone occurred many times. Its cognate antigen is unknown. The read halts 3 residues ahead of the CDR3 end, with the missing end drawn from the germline J gene. The table came from immunoSEQ multiplex PCR; TCRdb's copy has only in-frame clones and leaves some out. This record lists about 21,000 clones, none seen once only, and the top ten clones contain 2% to 2.5%.

This sequence originates from a human donor with common variable immunodeficiency. V usage is TRBV6-1 and J usage is TRBJ2-5; TRBD2 is a possible D gene (5 bases). What was sequenced was peripheral blood mononuclear cells. The CDR3 loop is CASSGTYRSTQYF. The DNA read from the CDR3 is TGTGCCAGCAGTGGGACTTACCGCTCCACC.